The 27 T cell receptor beta chains listed next were all sequenced from one sample in a study of T cells in Graves' hyperthyroidism and ophthalmopathy. Authors of the study amplified TCR beta CDR3 regions from RNA transcripts. The TCR CDR3 first-round RT-PCR relied on the HTBI primer set. One entry per CDR3 protein results from TCRdb running MiXCR on the multiplex PCR reads. The sample includes approximately 620,000 distinct CDR3 sequences, around 13% of them seen just once. The sample consisted of blood. Every receptor here comes from a woman younger than 45 with Graves' hyperthyroidism that later progressed to Graves' ophthalmopathy.

The chain employs TRBV6-6 and TRBJ1-3; D unresolved. Germline CDR1 reads MNHNY; CDR2 reads SVGAGI (reference sequence). The CDR3 has 15 residues. V lost 2 bases and J lost 4, with 12 bases in between. The CDR3 nucleotides read TGTGCCAGCAGTTACGACGGGAGGTCCGGAAACACCATATATTTT. Amino acid sequence: CASSYDGRSGNTIYF.

As for this clonotype: Just one base apart from a much larger clone, this may be a read error. This chain joins TRBV6-5 and TRBJ1-4; D gene ambiguous. The germline V and J ends were trimmed by 4 bases and 3 bases, with 9 bases remaining between them. CDR3 size: 14 residues. CDR1 is MNHEY, CDR2 SVGAGI, per germline. In DNA, the CDR3 is TGTGCCAGCAGTTGGGGAGCAGCTAATGAAAAACTGTTTTTT. Translated, it gives CASSWGAANEKLFF.

The CDR3 DNA follows: TGTGCCAGCAGCCACATGGGGGGGGATGGCTACACCTTC. Encoded protein: CASSHMGGDGYTF. The gene calls are TRBV3-1 and TRBJ1-2, with D possibly matching TRBD1 (5 bases). The CDR3 has 13 residues. The V gene lost 3 bases and the J gene lost 6 bases, with 11 bases spanning the gap. CDR1 and CDR2 (germline): LGHDT, YNNKEL (reference sequence).

The sample holds a few counts of this clonotype. V is TRBV4-2 and J is TRBJ2-7; 9 bases are a match to TRBD2. CDR1 LGHNA and CDR2 YNFKEQ come from the germline V gene. The V gene end was trimmed by 1 base and the J gene end by 1 base; junction bases not matched to a gene: 8. The CDR3 loop spans 17 amino acids. The CDR3 DNA sequence: TGTGCCAGCAGCCAAGGGGCTAGCGGGATAGGGTCCTACGAGCAGTACTTC. This encodes CASSQGASGIGSYEQYF.

In its sample, this clonotype was seen many times. The chain couples TRBV12-3 or TRBV12-4 to TRBJ2-1; 8 bases map to TRBD1. Unmatched junction bases numbered 14, after V lost 6 bases and J lost 7 bases. This CDR3 spans 16 amino acids. CDR3 loop: CASRQTGTGLLNEQFF. The CDR3 DNA reads as TGTGCCAGCAGGCAAACCGGGACAGGACTACTAAATGAGCAGTTCTTC.

In this sample, this clonotype turned up many times. V is TRBV11-2 and J is TRBJ1-5; no reliable D call. CDR1 and CDR2 from the germline V gene are SGHAT and FQNNGV. CDR3 length: 13 amino acids. V was cut by 5 bases and J by 4 bases, with 9 bases left in between. The DNA for the CDR3 is TGTGCCAGCAGCGTTAGTGAGAATCAGCCCCAGCATTTT. Translating gives CASSVSENQPQHF.

Many counts were recorded for this clonotype. The CDR3 reads CASSYSTLVKNEQFF. The CDR3, as DNA: TGTGCCAGCAGTTACTCGACACTAGTTAAAAATGAGCAGTTCTTC. V usage is TRBV6-6 and J usage is TRBJ2-1; weak D call: TRBD2 (5 bases). Germline V gene sequence: CDR1 MNHNY, CDR2 SVGAGI (reference sequence). V was cut by 0 bases and J by 7 bases, with 13 bases left in between. The CDR3 runs 15 residues.

This clonotype was detected ten times or more. This rearrangement joins TRBV12-5 to TRBJ2-2, with 14 positions matching TRBD2. J lost 6 bases, V lost 6 bases, and 6 bases had no gene match. The CDR3 extends over 16 amino acids. The V gene's germline CDR1 is LGHNT and CDR2 FRNRAP. CDR3 DNA sequence: TGTGCTAGTGGCCGACTAGCGGGAGGGTTTGCCGGGGAGCTGTTTTTT. Translated, it gives CASGRLAGGFAGELFF. The complete variable domain, with remaining parts taken from reference TRBV12-5 and TRBJ2-2, reads DARVTQTPRHKVTEMGQEVTMRCQPILGHNTVFWYRQTMMQGLELLAYFRNRAPLDDSGMPKDRFSAEMPDATLATLKIQPSEPRDSAVYFCASGRLAGGFAGELFFGEGSRLTVL.

This clonotype was seen ten or more times. This sequence joins TRBV12-3 or TRBV12-4 and TRBJ1-1; D remains unclear. This CDR3 is 14 amino acids long. Trimming took off 0 bases at V and 2 bases at J, with 7 bases between the two ends. CDR3: CASSLALGNTEAFF. The CDR3 nucleotides are TGTGCCAGCAGTTTAGCGCTGGGAAACACTGAAGCTTTCTTT.

This clonotype showed up many times. The chain recombines TRBV6-1 with TRBJ1-5, with a possible D match to TRBD1 (6 bases). The CDR3 is 16 residues long. Per germline, CDR1 MNHNS and CDR2 SASEGT. V was shortened by 6 bases and J by 3 bases, with 18 bases between the two germline ends. The DNA of the CDR3 is TGTGCCAGCAGGGACGTGGGACAAGTACTCAATCAGCCCCAGCATTTT. This sequence encodes CASRDVGQVLNQPQHF.

Notes on this clonotype: Germline is not matched at one junction end, which may reflect a read error. This chain connects TRBV27 to TRBJ2-1; 8 nucleotides line up with TRBD2. The CDR3 extends over 15 amino acids. Per germline, CDR1 MNHEY and CDR2 SMNVEV (reference sequence). The CDR3 spells CVSSPIAGHYNEQFF. CDR3 in DNA: TGTGTCAGCAGTCCTATAGCGGGACACTACAATGAGCAGTTCTTC.

This clonotype occurred many times. V and J are TRBV28 and TRBJ2-7; maybe TRBD1 (6 bases). The ends were cut back, 3 bases at V and 2 bases at J, with 14 bases in the middle. In germline, CDR1 is MDHEN, CDR2 SYDVKM. The length of the CDR3 is 15 residues. In DNA form, the CDR3 reads TGTGCCAGCAGTTTCCAGGGGATCGCACCCTACGAGCAGTACTTC. This encodes CASSFQGIAPYEQYF.

There are a few counts of this clonotype. The J gene is TRBJ2-3, the V gene TRBV12-3 or TRBV12-4; 7 positions agree with TRBD1. The CDR3 length is 15 residues. The V gene end was trimmed by 5 bases and the J gene end by 2 bases; junction bases not matched to a gene: 7. CDR3: CASSPRQGSTDTQYF. The CDR3 DNA reads TGTGCCAGCAGTCCCCGACAGGGATCCACAGATACGCAGTATTTT.

This clonotype was detected many times. V and J are TRBV20-1 and TRBJ1-1; the D gene is possibly TRBD1 (5 bases). Trimming pared 0 bases from V and 0 bases from J, leaving 8 bases between. The germline CDR1 and CDR2 sequences are DFQATT and SNEGSKA (reference sequence). The length of the CDR3 is 14 residues. CDR3 bases: TGCAGTGCTAGAGACAGGGTCCTGAACACTGAAGCTTTCTTT. It translates to CSARDRVLNTEAFF.

In its sample, this clonotype was seen many times. The gene calls are TRBV6-5 and TRBJ1-4, with a possible D match to TRBD1 (5 bases). This CDR3 is 15 amino acids long. Trimming took off 3 bases at V and 5 bases at J, with 13 bases between the two ends. CDR1 is MNHEY, CDR2 SVGAGI, per germline. CDR3: CASSYQTAANEKLFF. The CDR3 bases are TGTGCCAGCAGTTATCAGACAGCGGCAAATGAAAAACTGTTTTTT.

This clonotype was counted at least ten times. The chain combines TRBV6-5 with TRBJ2-2, with 7 bases aligning to TRBD1. The CDR3 runs to 16 residues. The ends lost 2 bases at V and 4 bases at J; junction bases unmatched: 7. Germline V lookup: CDR1 MNHEY, CDR2 SVGAGI. The chain's CDR3 is CASSYPRQGVTGELFF. Written as DNA, the CDR3 is TGTGCCAGCAGTTACCCCCGACAGGGCGTCACCGGGGAGCTGTTTTTT.

The table lists this clonotype with many counts. This rearrangement joins TRBV12-5 to TRBJ2-5; a weak D match, TRBD1 (7 bases). The CDR3 sequence is 12 residues long. V was trimmed by 10 bases and J by 3 bases, leaving 12 bases between them. Germline V gene sequence: CDR1 LGHNT, CDR2 FRNRAP. The CDR3 here is CATSRGEETQYF. CDR3 in DNA: TGTGCTACCTCCAGGGGGGAAGAGACCCAGTACTTC.

This chain uses TRBV4-1 with TRBJ1-5; D is possibly TRBD1 (5 bases). Germline V lookup: CDR1 MGHRA, CDR2 YSYEKL. The CDR3 has 15 amino acids. The V end was cut by 1 base, the J end by 7 bases, with 14 bases between. In DNA, the CDR3 is TGCGCCAGCAGCCAAGTAGGGCAGGGATTCCAGCCCCAGCATTTT. Translated, it gives CASSQVGQGFQPQHF.

This clonotype has a handful of counts. The chain has TRBV20-1 and TRBJ2-7, with D possibly being TRBD2 (7 bases). CDR3 length: 13 amino acids. Deletions cut 3 bases from V and 0 bases from J, with 9 bases between. Germline values: CDR1 DFQATT, CDR2 SNEGSKA (reference sequence). CDR3 loop: CSASGGHSYEQYF. CDR3 in DNA: TGCAGTGCTAGCGGGGGGCACTCCTACGAGCAGTACTTC.

This clonotype was detected ten times or more. The chain uses TRBV12-3 or TRBV12-4 and TRBJ1-2; D is unresolved. This CDR3 contains 12 residues. V was pared by 6 bases and J by 5 bases, with 10 bases between. CDR3 sequence (DNA): TGTGCCAGCAGAACGACGGCATATGGCTACACCTTC. This translates into CASRTTAYGYTF.

The rearrangement links TRBV2 to TRBJ2-3, with 11 positions matching TRBD2. V trimming: 7 bases; J trimming: 5 bases; junction bases outside the gene matches: 8. Germline CDR1 is SNHLY and CDR2 is FYNNEI. This CDR3 has 15 amino acids. The CDR3 spells CASNRLAGGGDTQYF. The CDR3 coding sequence is TGTGCCAGCAATCGTCTAGCGGGAGGAGGAGATACGCAGTATTTT.

This clonotype was detected a few times. The genes are TRBV20-1 and TRBJ2-7, with D hard to call. The CDR3 loop spans 14 amino acids. Germline loops: CDR1 DFQATT, CDR2 SNEGSKA (reference sequence). With 0 bases removed from V and 2 bases from J, the gap between germline ends came to 11 bases. This CDR3 reads CSARDQGLTYEQYF. CDR3 DNA: TGCAGTGCTAGAGATCAAGGTTTGACCTACGAGCAGTACTTC.

This clonotype showed up just a few times. CDR3 amino acids: CASSLSGVGLYEQYF. The CDR3 DNA is TGTGCCAGCAGCCTCAGCGGAGTTGGGCTCTACGAGCAGTACTTC. This chain uses TRBV13 with TRBJ2-7; D possibly corresponds to TRBD2 (5 bases). The CDR3 contains 15 residues. The germline CDR1 and CDR2 sequences are PRHDT and FYEKMQ (reference sequence). V lost 5 bases and J 3 bases, leaving 17 bases between the germline ends.

This clonotype was counted at least ten times. The CDR3 DNA reads TGTGCCAGCAGCGTAGGACCAAAACGGGGGACCGACGAGCAGTACTTC. Its translation: CASSVGPKRGTDEQYF. The genes are TRBV9 and TRBJ2-7, with D possibly TRBD2 on 6 matching bases. CDR3 length equals 16 residues. CDR1 and CDR2 from the germline V gene are SGDLS and YYNGEE. The V end lost 0 bases, the J end lost 5 bases, and 18 bases lay between the germline ends. Filled out from reference TRBV9 and TRBJ2-7, the complete variable domain reads DSGVTQTPKHLITATGQRVTLRCSPRSGDLSVYWYQQSLDQGLQFLIQYYNGEERAKGNILERFSAQQFPDLHSELNLSSLELGDSALYFCASSVGPKRGTDEQYFGPGTRLTVT.

This clonotype came up many times. The rearrangement links TRBV6-2 or TRBV6-3 to TRBJ1-6, with TRBD1 as a possible D gene (6 bases). Trimming removed 2 bases from V and 5 bases from J, with 10 bases in between. From germline, CDR1 is MNHEY and CDR2 SVGEGT. The CDR3 runs to 15 residues. The CDR3 spells CASSYPTGHNSPLHF. As DNA, the CDR3 is TGTGCCAGCAGTTACCCGACAGGCCATAATTCACCCCTCCACTTT.

The CDR3 loop is CSVVGRAEAFF. CDR3 sequence (DNA): TGCAGCGTTGTAGGTCGGGCTGAAGCTTTCTTT. The rearrangement links TRBV29-1 to TRBJ1-1; D remains unclear. V was trimmed by 4 bases and J by 6 bases, leaving 9 bases between them. This CDR3 spans 11 amino acids. Looked up from germline, CDR1 is SQVTM and CDR2 is ANQGSEA.

This clonotype was observed at least ten times. The chain combines TRBV7-9 with TRBJ1-2; D remains ambiguous. CDR1 and CDR2 (germline): SEHNR, FQNEAQ (reference sequence). This CDR3 region has 15 residues. The V gene lost 5 bases and the J gene lost 4 bases, with 17 bases spanning the gap. The CDR3 bases are TGTGCCAGCAGCGCACCACAACAATTGGGCTATGGCTACACCTTC. Protein product: CASSAPQQLGYGYTF.